The sequence of this T cell receptor beta chain was determined in a study of shared clonotypes between healthy human individuals. Turning to the study itself: A couple of women and a few men aged 18 to 49 served as donors.

The split of CD4+ cells yielded CD45RA+ naive and CD45RA-negative memory subsets. As regards this clone: Its target is not known.

Study outcomes and limitations: Sampling was confined to blood; repertoires within tissues likely differ.

Libraries were prepared by immunoSEQ multiplex PCR; TCRdb keeps only in-frame clonotypes and omits some of them. The sample includes over 1.4 million clones, over 95% of them seen just once. Germline values: CDR1 SNHLY, CDR2 FYNNEI. The V and J ends lost 4 bases and 3 bases respectively, with 12 bases between them. The CDR3 consists of 14 residues. Sequencing was carried out using naive CD4+ T cells sorted from blood. Documented subset: CD45RA+ positively selected. The TCR originated in a man younger than 45 in good health. This sequence joins TRBV2 and TRBJ1-1; D unresolved. This CDR3 is CASSGSWGDTEAFF. In DNA form, the CDR3 reads TGTGCCAGCAGTGGATCATGGGGAGACACTGAAGCTTTCTTT.